This is a list of T cell receptor beta chains from one sample in a study of shared clonotypes between healthy human individuals. Profiling relied on immunoSEQ multiplex PCR, and the TCRdb table lists in-frame clones only, not all of them. The sample holds roughly 2.1 million clones; about 93% are singletons and the top ten take roughly 1.7%. The sequenced sample was naive CD8+ T cells from PBMCs. These receptors came from a man between 18 and 29 years old in good health. Some clones in this sample may be carry-over from other donors' samples. The CDR3 runs from the conserved cysteine through the conserved F or W. A D gene is named only where the DNA matches it firmly. The size field is filled for only some rows; it gives once, few, many or a size class.

D gene,J gene,V gene,clone size,CDR3 length,CDR3 DNA,CDR3 protein
TRBD1,TRBJ2-7,TRBV27,-,21,TGTGCCAGCAGTTTATCGAACTCCCTCTGGGACAGGGGACCCCTAATGTACGAGCAGTACTTC,CASSLSNSLWDRGPLMYEQYF
-,TRBJ2-5,TRBV6-5,-,14,TGTGCCAGCAGTTACTCGAGCCCTGCGGAGACCCAGTACTTC,CASSYSSPAETQYF
TRBD1,TRBJ2-3,TRBV11-2,-,15,TGTGCCAGCAGCTCACGACAGGGGGAGACAGATACGCAGTATTTT,CASSSRQGETDTQYF
-,TRBJ2-7,TRBV25-1,-,14,TGTGCCAGCAGTGAGACCGGGACAAATTACGAGCAGTACTTC,CASSETGTNYEQYF
-,TRBJ2-2,TRBV9,-,12,TGTGCCAGCGGGGGCGCCCCCGGGGAGCTGTTTTTT,CASGGAPGELFF
-,TRBJ2-3,TRBV7-9,-,12,TGTGCCAGCAGCCCAAGCACAGATACGCAGTATTTT,CASSPSTDTQYF
-,TRBJ1-5,TRBV19,once,15,TGTGCCAGTATGGAGGGGATCTATAGCAATCAGCCCCAGCATTTT,CASMEGIYSNQPQHF
-,TRBJ2-7,TRBV4-1,few,15,TGCGCCAGCAGCCAAGGCCCCGGGACAAACTACGAGCAGTACTTC,CASSQGPGTNYEQYF
-,TRBJ1-5,TRBV2,-,15,TGTGCCAGCAGTGATACGCAGATACCAAATCAGCCCCAGCATTTT,CASSDTQIPNQPQHF
-,TRBJ1-3,TRBV13,-,15,TGTGCCAGCAGCCTCCATGGGGGGAAAGGAAACACCATATATTTT,CASSLHGGKGNTIYF
TRBD1,TRBJ1-3,TRBV7-9,-,16,TGTGCCAGCAGCGAGCGACAGGGGGCATTAGGAAACACCATATATTTT,CASSERQGALGNTIYF
-,TRBJ2-3,TRBV2,-,13,TGTGCCAGCAAGGACATTTACACAGATACGCAGTATTTT,CASKDIYTDTQYF
TRBD1,TRBJ2-2,TRBV11-2,-,16,TGTGCCAGCAGCCGAAGGACAGGGGTGAACACCGGGGAGCTGTTTTTT,CASSRRTGVNTGELFF
TRBD1,TRBJ1-2,TRBV6-5,-,13,TGTGCCAGCAGTTATGGGACAGGGTTTGGCTACACCTTC,CASSYGTGFGYTF
TRBD1,TRBJ2-5,TRBV10-3,-,15,TGTGCCATCAGTGACCAGGACAGGGTCCAAGAGACCCAGTACTTC,CAISDQDRVQETQYF
-,TRBJ1-2,TRBV5-1,-,15,TGCGCCAGCAGCGTATCGGGACACGCAGGGGACGGCTACACCTTC,CASSVSGHAGDGYTF
-,TRBJ1-5,TRBV9,-,15,TGTGCCAGCAGCGCCGGCGGAAATAGCAATCAGCCCCAGCATTTT,CASSAGGNSNQPQHF
-,TRBJ2-1,TRBV30,-,14,TGTGCCTGGACCCCAGGGATCTACCACAATGAGCAGTTCTTC,CAWTPGIYHNEQFF
TRBD2,TRBJ2-7,TRBV7-8,-,17,TGTGCCAGCAGCTTAGCTCCGCTAGCGGGAGGGTCTTACGAGCAGTACTTC,CASSLAPLAGGSYEQYF
-,TRBJ1-4,TRBV27,-,14,TGTGCCAGCAGTTCTATGGGAGGTAATGAAAAACTGTTTTTT,CASSSMGGNEKLFF
TRBD2,TRBJ2-3,TRBV27,-,19,TGTGCCAGCAGTTTAATGGGACTAGCAGGGGGATTGAGCACAGATACGCAGTATTTT,CASSLMGLAGGLSTDTQYF
-,TRBJ2-5,TRBV5-4,-,13,TGTGCCAGCAGCACCGTAGCCCAAGAGACCCAGTACTTC,CASSTVAQETQYF
TRBD1,TRBJ2-7,TRBV27,-,12,TGTGCCAGCAGTCAGGACAGGGTAGAGCAGTACTTC,CASSQDRVEQYF
TRBD2,TRBJ2-7,TRBV7-9,-,12,TGTGCCAGCAGCCCCGACCCGGGAGGGCAGTACTTC,CASSPDPGGQYF
TRBD1,TRBJ1-5,TRBV10-3,-,14,TGTGCCACCAAAGCGACAGGGGAGTATCAGCCCCAGCATTTT,CATKATGEYQPQHF
-,TRBJ1-5,TRBV4-1,-,15,TGCGCCAGCAGCCTCGCAGGCAGGGGCAATCAGCCCCAGCATTTT,CASSLAGRGNQPQHF
-,TRBJ1-1,TRBV18,-,18,TGTGCCAGCTCACCCACCCTTATAGTGGGGACGCGGAACACTGAAGCTTTCTTT,CASSPTLIVGTRNTEAFF
TRBD2,TRBJ2-7,TRBV5-6,-,16,TGTGCCAGCAGCGACCGGACTAGCGGGGTCTCCTACGAGCAGTACTTC,CASSDRTSGVSYEQYF
-,TRBJ1-2,TRBV28,-,16,TGTGCCAGCAGTTTATACCCCCTCGGACAGCCGATTGGCTACACCTTC,CASSLYPLGQPIGYTF
TRBD1,TRBJ2-3,TRBV28,-,15,TGTGCCAGCACCCAGGGACAGAGCCTACGATTTAATAAGTATTTT,CASTQGQSLRFNKYF
-,TRBJ2-7,TRBV28,once,12,TGTGCCAGCAGTCCGGGAAGGACGCAGCAGTACTTC,CASSPGRTQQYF
TRBD2,TRBJ2-5,TRBV7-9,-,14,TGTGCCAGCAGTGAGACTAGCCGGGGAGAGACCCAGTACTTC,CASSETSRGETQYF
TRBD1,TRBJ2-1,TRBV18,-,15,TGTGCCAGCTCTACGGACAGGGGTGCCTACAATGAGCAGTTCTTC,CASSTDRGAYNEQFF
-,TRBJ2-5,TRBV4-1,-,15,TGCGCCAGCAGCCAGCCTGGGACCGGATGGGAGACCCAGTACTTC,CASSQPGTGWETQYF
-,TRBJ1-3,TRBV19,-,15,TGTGCCAGTAGGGCCGAACAGAGCTCTGGAAACACCATATATTTT,CASRAEQSSGNTIYF
TRBD1,TRBJ2-2,TRBV6-5,once,15,TGTGCCAGCAGACCTGACAGGGGGCCATGGGGGGAGCTGTTTTTT,CASRPDRGPWGELFF
-,TRBJ1-2,TRBV7-9,-,12,TGTGCCAGCAGCTTGGTCGGAGATGGCTACACCTTC,CASSLVGDGYTF